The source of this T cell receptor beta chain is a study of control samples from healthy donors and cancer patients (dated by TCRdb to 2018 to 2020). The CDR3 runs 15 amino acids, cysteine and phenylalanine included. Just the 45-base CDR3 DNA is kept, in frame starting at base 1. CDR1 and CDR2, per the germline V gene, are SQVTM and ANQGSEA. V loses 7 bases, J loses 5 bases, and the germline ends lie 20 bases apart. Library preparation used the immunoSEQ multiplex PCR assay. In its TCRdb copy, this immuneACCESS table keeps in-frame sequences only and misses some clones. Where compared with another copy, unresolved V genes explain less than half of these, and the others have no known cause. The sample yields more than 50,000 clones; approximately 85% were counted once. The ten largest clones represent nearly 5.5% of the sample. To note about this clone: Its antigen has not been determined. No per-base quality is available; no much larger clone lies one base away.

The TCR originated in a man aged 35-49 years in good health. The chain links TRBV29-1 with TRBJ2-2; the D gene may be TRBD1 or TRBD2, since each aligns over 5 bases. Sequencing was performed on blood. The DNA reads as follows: TGCAGCGCCCGAGGGGCCGCCGGGCGGACCGGGGAGCTGTTTTTT. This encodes CSARGAAGRTGELFF.